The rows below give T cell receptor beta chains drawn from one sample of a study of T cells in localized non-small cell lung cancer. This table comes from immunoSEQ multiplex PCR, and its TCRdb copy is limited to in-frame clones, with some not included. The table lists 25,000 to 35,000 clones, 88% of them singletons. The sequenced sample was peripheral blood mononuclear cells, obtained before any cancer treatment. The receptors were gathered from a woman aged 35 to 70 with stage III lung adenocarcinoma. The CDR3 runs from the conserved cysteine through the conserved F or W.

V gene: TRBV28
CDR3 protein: CASSLQNEKLFF

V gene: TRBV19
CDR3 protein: CASSAGTGENEKLFF

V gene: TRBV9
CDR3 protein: CASSVGGAGGKLFF

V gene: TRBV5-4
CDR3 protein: CAPAGKTGPIKVLHGGYTF

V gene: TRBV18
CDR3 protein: CASSSDTEAFF

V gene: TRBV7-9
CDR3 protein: CASSPRGRGDNEQFF

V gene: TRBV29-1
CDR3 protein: CSVDRGLAYGYTF

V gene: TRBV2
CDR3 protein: CASSGGTEYEQYF

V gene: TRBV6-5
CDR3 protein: CASSWGGGNQPQHF

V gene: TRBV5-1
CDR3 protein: CASSLSQGANGYTF

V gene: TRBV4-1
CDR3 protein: CASSQVLRGNTEAFF

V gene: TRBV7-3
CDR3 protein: CASSLGSNTGELFF

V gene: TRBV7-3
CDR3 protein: CASSLSGGLYNEQFF

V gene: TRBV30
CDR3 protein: CAWHYAPGRRTDTQYF

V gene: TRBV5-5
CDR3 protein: CASSLPSGGAEDTQYF

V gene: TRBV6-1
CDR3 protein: CASPPWNPATDTQYF

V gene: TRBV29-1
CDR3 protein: CSVFDSNTEAFF